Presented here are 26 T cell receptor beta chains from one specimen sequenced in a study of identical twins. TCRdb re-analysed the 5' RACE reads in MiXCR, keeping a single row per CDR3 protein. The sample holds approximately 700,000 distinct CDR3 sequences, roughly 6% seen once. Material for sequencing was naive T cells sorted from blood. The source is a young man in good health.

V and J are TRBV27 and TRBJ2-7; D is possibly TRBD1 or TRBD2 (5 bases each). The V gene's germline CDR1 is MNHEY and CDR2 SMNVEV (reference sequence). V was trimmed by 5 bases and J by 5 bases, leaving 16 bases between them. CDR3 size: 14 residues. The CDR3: CASSDVGAQNEQYF. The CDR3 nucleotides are TGTGCCAGCAGTGACGTCGGGGCGCAGAACGAGCAGTACTTC.

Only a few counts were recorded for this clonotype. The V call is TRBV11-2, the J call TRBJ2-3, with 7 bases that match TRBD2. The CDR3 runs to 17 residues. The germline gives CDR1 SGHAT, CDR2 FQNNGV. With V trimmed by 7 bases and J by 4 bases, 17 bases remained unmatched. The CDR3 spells CASTPGRGGSKADTQYF. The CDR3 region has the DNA TGTGCCAGCACCCCCGGTCGGGGCGGGAGCAAGGCAGATACGCAGTATTTT.

The CDR3 DNA is TGTGCCAGCAGTGACGCGGGGAGCTCCTACGAGCAGTACTTC. The encoded protein is CASSDAGSSYEQYF. This sequence joins TRBV25-1 and TRBJ2-7; D perhaps matches TRBD2 (6 bases). Germline CDR1 and CDR2: MGHDK and SYGVNS. V lost 3 bases to trimming and J lost 0 bases, with 9 bases between them. The CDR3 extends over 14 amino acids.

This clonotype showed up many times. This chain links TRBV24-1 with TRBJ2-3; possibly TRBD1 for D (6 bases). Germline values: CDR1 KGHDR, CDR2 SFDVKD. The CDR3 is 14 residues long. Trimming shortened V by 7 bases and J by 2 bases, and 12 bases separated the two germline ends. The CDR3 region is CATSPDSFTDTQYF. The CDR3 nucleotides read TGTGCCACCAGCCCGGACAGCTTCACAGATACGCAGTATTTT.

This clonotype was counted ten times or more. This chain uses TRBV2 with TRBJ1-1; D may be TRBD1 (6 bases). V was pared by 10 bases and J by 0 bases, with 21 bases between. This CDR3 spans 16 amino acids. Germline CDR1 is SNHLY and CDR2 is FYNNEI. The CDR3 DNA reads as TGTGCCACCTTGAAGGGGGACTTCGTCATGAACACTGAAGCTTTCTTT. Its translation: CATLKGDFVMNTEAFF.

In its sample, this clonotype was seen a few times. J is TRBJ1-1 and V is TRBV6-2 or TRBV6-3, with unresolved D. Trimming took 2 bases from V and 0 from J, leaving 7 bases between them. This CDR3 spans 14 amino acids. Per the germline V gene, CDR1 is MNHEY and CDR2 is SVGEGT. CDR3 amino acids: CASSYTGMNTEAFF. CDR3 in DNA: TGTGCCAGCAGTTACACGGGGATGAACACTGAAGCTTTCTTT.

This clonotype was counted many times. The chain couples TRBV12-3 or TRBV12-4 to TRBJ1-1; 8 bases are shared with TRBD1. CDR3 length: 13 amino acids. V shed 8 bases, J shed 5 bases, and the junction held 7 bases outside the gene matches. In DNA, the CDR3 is TGTGCCAGCCTCGGACAGGGAAATACTGAAGCTTTCTTT. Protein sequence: CASLGQGNTEAFF.

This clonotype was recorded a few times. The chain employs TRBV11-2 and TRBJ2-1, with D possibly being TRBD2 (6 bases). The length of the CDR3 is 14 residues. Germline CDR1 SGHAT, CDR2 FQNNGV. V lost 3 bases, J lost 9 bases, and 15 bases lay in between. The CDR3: CASSFAPVGGEQFF. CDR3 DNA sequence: TGTGCCAGCAGCTTCGCCCCGGTCGGGGGTGAGCAGTTCTTC. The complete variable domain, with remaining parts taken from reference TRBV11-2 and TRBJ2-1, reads EAGVAQSPRYKIIEKRQSVAFWCNPISGHATLYWYQQILGQGPKLLIQFQNNGVVDDSQLPKDRFSAERLKGVDSTLKIQPAKLEDSAVYLCASSFAPVGGEQFFGPGTRLTVL.

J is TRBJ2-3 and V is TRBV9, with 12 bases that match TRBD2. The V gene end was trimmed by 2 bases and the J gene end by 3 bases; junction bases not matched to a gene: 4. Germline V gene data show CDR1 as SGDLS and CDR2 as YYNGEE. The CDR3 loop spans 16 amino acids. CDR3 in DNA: TGTGCCAGCAGCGTCACTAGCGGGAGGACTACAGATACGCAGTATTTT. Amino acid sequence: CASSVTSGRTTDTQYF. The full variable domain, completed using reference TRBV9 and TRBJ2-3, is DSGVTQTPKHLITATGQRVTLRCSPRSGDLSVYWYQQSLDQGLQFLIQYYNGEERAKGNILERFSAQQFPDLHSELNLSSLELGDSALYFCASSVTSGRTTDTQYFGPGTRLTVL.

The CDR3 reads CASRGTSALRHTQYF. The DNA of the CDR3 is TGTGCCAGCAGGGGGACCTCCGCGCTTCGGCATACGCAGTATTTT. V and J are TRBV12-3 or TRBV12-4 and TRBJ2-3; perhaps D is TRBD1 or TRBD2 (5 bases each). The CDR3 is made up of 15 amino acids. V dropped 6 bases and J dropped 7 bases, with 20 bases sitting between them.

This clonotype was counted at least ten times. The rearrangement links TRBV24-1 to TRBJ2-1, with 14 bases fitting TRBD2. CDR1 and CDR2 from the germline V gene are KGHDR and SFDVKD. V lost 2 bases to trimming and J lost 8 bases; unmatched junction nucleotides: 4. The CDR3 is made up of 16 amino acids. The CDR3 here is CATSDWGTSGRYEQFF. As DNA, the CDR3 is TGTGCCACCAGTGATTGGGGGACTAGCGGGAGATATGAGCAGTTCTTC.

The CDR3 protein is CASIPPGTTVADTQYF. Written as DNA, the CDR3 is TGTGCCAGCATTCCGCCAGGGACAACGGTGGCAGATACGCAGTATTTT. The chain joins TRBV7-9 to TRBJ2-3; the D gene is possibly TRBD1 (6 bases). Germline V gives CDR1 SEHNR, CDR2 FQNEAQ (reference sequence). This CDR3 is 16 amino acids long. The germline V and J ends were trimmed by 7 bases and 4 bases, with 21 bases remaining between them.

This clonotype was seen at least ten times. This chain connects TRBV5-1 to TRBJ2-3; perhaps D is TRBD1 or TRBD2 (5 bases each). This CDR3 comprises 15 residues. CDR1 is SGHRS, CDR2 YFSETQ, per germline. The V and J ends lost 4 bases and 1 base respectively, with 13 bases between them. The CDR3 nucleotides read TGCGCCAGCAGCCCGACGGGACCACGCACAGATACGCAGTATTTT. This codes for CASSPTGPRTDTQYF. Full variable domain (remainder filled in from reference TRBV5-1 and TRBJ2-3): KAGVTQTPRYLIKTRGQQVTLSCSPISGHRSVSWYQQTPGQGLQFLFEYFSETQRNKGNFPGRFSGRQFSNSRSEMNVSTLELGDSALYLCASSPTGPRTDTQYFGPGTRLTVL.

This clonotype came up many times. For the CDR3, the DNA is TGTGCCAGCAGCTTGACTAGCGAGGGAACAGATACGCAGTATTTT. It encodes CASSLTSEGTDTQYF. V gene TRBV7-6 combines with J gene TRBJ2-3, with 8 bases aligning to TRBD2. Germline V gives CDR1 SGHVS, CDR2 FNYEAQ. J gave up 3 bases and V 3 bases, and 5 bases lay outside the gene matches. This CDR3 has 15 residues.

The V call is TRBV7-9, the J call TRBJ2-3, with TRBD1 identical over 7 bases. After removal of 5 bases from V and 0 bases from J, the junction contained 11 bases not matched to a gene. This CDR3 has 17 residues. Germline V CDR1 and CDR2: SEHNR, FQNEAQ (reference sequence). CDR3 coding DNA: TGTGCCAGCAGCCCTCCGCGCGGACAGGCTAGCACAGATACGCAGTATTTT. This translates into CASSPPRGQASTDTQYF. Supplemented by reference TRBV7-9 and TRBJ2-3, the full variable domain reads DTGVSQNPRHKITKRGQNVTFRCDPISEHNRLYWYRQTLGQGPEFLTYFQNEAQLEKSRLLSDRFSAERPKGSFSTLEIQRTEQGDSAMYLCASSPPRGQASTDTQYFGPGTRLTVL.

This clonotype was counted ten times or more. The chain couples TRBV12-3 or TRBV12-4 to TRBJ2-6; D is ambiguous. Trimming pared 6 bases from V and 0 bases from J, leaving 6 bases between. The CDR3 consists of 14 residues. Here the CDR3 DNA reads TGTGCCAGCAGCCTGGTCTCTGGGGCCAACGTCCTGACTTTC. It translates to CASSLVSGANVLTF.

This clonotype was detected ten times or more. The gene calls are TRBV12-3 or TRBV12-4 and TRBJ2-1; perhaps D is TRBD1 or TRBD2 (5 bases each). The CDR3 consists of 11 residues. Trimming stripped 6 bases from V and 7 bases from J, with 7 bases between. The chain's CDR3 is CASRWGNEQFF. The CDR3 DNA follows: TGTGCCAGCAGGTGGGGGAATGAGCAGTTCTTC.

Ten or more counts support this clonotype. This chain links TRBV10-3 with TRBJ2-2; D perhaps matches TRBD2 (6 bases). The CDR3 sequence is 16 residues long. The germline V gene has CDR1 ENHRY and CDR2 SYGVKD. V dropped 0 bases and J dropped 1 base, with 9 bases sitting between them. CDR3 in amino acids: CAISESMRENTGELFF. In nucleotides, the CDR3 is TGTGCCATCAGTGAGTCTATGCGGGAGAACACCGGGGAGCTGTTTTTT.

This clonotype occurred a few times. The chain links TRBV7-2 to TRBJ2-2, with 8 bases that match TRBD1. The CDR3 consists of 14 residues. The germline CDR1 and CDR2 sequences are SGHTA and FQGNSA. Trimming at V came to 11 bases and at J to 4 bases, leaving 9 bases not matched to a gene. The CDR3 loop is CASRQGAFTGELFF. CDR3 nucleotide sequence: TGTGCCTCCCGTCAGGGGGCCTTCACCGGGGAGCTGTTTTTT.

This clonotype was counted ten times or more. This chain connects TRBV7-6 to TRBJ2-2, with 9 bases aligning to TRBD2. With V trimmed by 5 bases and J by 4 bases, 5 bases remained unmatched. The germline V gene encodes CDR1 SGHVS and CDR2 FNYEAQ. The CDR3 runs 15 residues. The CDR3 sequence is CASSTAGGLTGELFF. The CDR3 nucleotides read TGTGCCAGCAGCACAGCGGGAGGACTCACCGGGGAGCTGTTTTTT.

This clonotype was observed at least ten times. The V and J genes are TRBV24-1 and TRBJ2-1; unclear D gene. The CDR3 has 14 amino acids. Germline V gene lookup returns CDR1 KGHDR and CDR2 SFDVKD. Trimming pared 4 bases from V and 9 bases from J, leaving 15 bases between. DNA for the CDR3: TGTGCCACCAGTGACCCTCCGGCCGCCGGTGAGCAGTTCTTC. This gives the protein CATSDPPAAGEQFF.

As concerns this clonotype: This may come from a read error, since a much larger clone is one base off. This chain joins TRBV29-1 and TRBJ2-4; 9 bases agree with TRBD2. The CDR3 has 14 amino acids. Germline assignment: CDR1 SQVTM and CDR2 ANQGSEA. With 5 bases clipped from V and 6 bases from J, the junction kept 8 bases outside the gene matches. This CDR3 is CSVHRTSESNIQYF. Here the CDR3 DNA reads TGCAGCGTTCACCGGACTAGCGAGTCAAACATTCAGTACTTC. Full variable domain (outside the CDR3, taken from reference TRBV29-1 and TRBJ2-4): SAVISQKPSRDICQRGTSLTIQCQVDSQVTMMFWYRQQPGQSLTLIATANQGSEATYESGFVIDKFPISRPNLTFSTLTVSNMSPEDSSIYLCSVHRTSESNIQYFGAGTRLSVL.

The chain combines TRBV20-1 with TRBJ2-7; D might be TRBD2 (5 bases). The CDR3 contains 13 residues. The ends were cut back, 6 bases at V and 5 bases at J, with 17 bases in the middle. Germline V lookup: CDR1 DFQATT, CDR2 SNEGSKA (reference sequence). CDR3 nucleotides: TGCAGTGCGAGGGCAGGAGGCGGCAACGAGCAGTACTTC. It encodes CSARAGGGNEQYF.

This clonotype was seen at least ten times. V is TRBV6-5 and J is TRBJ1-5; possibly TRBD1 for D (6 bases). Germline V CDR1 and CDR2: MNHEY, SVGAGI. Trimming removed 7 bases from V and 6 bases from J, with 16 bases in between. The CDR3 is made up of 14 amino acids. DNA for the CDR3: TGTGCCAGCACTTGGGAAGGGGGTGCTCAGCCCCAGCATTTT. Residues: CASTWEGGAQPQHF.

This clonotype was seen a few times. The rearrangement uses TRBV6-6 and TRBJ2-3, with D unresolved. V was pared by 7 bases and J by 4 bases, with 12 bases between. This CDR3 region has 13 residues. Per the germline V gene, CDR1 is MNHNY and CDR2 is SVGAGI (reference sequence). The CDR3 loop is CASNWVRADTQYF. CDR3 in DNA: TGTGCCAGCAACTGGGTTCGGGCAGATACGCAGTATTTT.

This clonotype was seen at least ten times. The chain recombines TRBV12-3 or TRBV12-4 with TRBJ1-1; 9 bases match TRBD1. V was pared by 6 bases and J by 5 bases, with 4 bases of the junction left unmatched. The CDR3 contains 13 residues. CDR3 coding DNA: TGTGCCAGCAGACAGGGGGCGGGAACTGAAGCTTTCTTT. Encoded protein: CASRQGAGTEAFF.